The 15 T cell receptor beta chains presented below share a single source sample, sequenced in a study of identical twins. TCRdb fed the 5' RACE reads into MiXCR, producing one record per CDR3 protein. The sample lists 400,000 to 550,000 distinct CDR3 sequences, around an eighth occurring once. The same data also went into a second study, on yellow fever vaccine responses in identical twins.

Sequencing was performed on CD4+ T cells sorted from blood. These receptors all come from a woman under 30 in good health.

In this sample, this clonotype turned up a few times. The chain carries TRBV20-1 and TRBJ2-7; the match to TRBD1 covers 7 bases. Germline CDR1 DFQATT, CDR2 SNEGSKA (reference sequence). Trimming at V came to 1 base and at J to 0 bases, leaving 12 bases not matched to a gene. The CDR3 spans 17 residues. CDR3 sequence reads: CSARVGQQLLSSYEQYF. As DNA, the CDR3 is TGCAGTGCTAGAGTGGGACAGCAACTTTTGAGCTCCTACGAGCAGTACTTC.

This clonotype was found many times. The chain combines TRBV5-5 with TRBJ2-1, with D tentatively TRBD1 (5 bases). The V gene's germline CDR1 is SGHKS and CDR2 YYEKEE (reference sequence). The CDR3 covers 13 residues. V shed 4 bases and J shed 15 bases, with 20 bases lying between them. The CDR3 spells CASSRQGFQNRFF. CDR3 DNA: TGTGCCAGCAGCCGCCAGGGCTTTCAAAATCGGTTCTTC.

This clonotype was counted only a few times. V gene TRBV4-1 combines with J gene TRBJ2-2, with D possibly matching TRBD2 (6 bases). Germline V CDR1 and CDR2: MGHRA, YSYEKL. The CDR3 totals 14 residues. V lost 5 bases and J 6 bases, leaving 13 bases between the germline ends. DNA for the CDR3: TGCGCCAGCAGCACCGGCGGGACCCCCGGGGAGCTGTTTTTT. Its translation: CASSTGGTPGELFF.

In its sample, this clonotype was seen a few times. One end of the junction varies from germline; a read error may be responsible. V gene TRBV7-7 combines with J gene TRBJ2-1, with 7 bases aligning to TRBD2. Germline values: CDR1 SSHAT, CDR2 FNYEAQ (reference sequence). The CDR3 sequence is 16 residues long. CDR3: CASSSLAGVAYNEQFF. CDR3 bases: TGTGCTAGCAGCTCCCTGGCGGGAGTGGCCTACAATGAGCAGTTCTTC.

This clonotype was counted only a few times. The chain employs TRBV6-2 or TRBV6-3 and TRBJ2-7; TRBD2 aligns across 9 bases. Germline CDR1 and CDR2: MNHEY and SVGEGT. CDR3 length: 16 residues. With V trimmed by 6 bases and J by 2 bases, 11 bases remained unmatched. CDR3 bases: TGTGCCAGCAGACCATCCTCTAGCGGGATTACCTACGAGCAGTACTTC. Residues: CASRPSSSGITYEQYF.

This clonotype was seen more than once but under ten times. J is TRBJ2-5 and V is TRBV7-2; D is possibly TRBD1 (5 bases). Trimming pared 2 bases from V and 10 bases from J, leaving 14 bases between. CDR3 length: 13 residues. CDR1 and CDR2 from the germline V gene are SGHTA and FQGNSA. CDR3 DNA: TGTGCCAGCAGCTTATTGGGGCGAGTGGACCAGTACTTC. Its translation: CASSLLGRVDQYF.

At least ten counts were recorded for this clonotype. This CDR3 is CASSAQGLTDTQYF. CDR3 coding DNA: TGTGCCAGCAGCGCTCAGGGACTCACAGATACGCAGTATTTT. V usage is TRBV7-2 and J usage is TRBJ2-3, with D tentatively TRBD2 (6 bases). Germline CDR1 reads SGHTA; CDR2 reads FQGNSA. The CDR3 length is 14 residues. With 5 bases removed from V and 2 bases from J, the gap between germline ends came to 11 bases.

V gene TRBV7-3 combines with J gene TRBJ2-1; 9 bases line up with TRBD2. The CDR3 is 16 residues long. Germline CDR1 reads SGHTA; CDR2 reads FQGTGA. J gave up 3 bases and V 0 bases, and 3 bases lay outside the gene matches. The CDR3 DNA reads as TGTGCCAGCAGCTTAACAGCAGCGGGGGGCTACAATGAGCAGTTCTTC. Its protein product is CASSLTAAGGYNEQFF.

V and J are TRBV12-3 or TRBV12-4 and TRBJ1-1; 9 nucleotides line up with TRBD1. The junction had 9 bases not matched to a gene; V was cut back by 3 bases and J by 10 bases. This CDR3 is built from 14 residues. The CDR3 sequence: CASSFTGGAQAAFF. CDR3 sequence (DNA): TGTGCCAGCAGTTTTACAGGGGGCGCTCAAGCAGCTTTCTTT.

The genes are TRBV25-1 and TRBJ2-7, with 7 bases aligning to TRBD1. V gave up 1 base and J gave up 6 bases; unmatched junction bases: 6. This CDR3 region has 14 residues. Germline-derived CDR1 and CDR2 are MGHDK and SYGVNS. The CDR3 loop reads CASSESYRGSEQYF. The CDR3 region has the DNA TGTGCCAGCAGTGAATCTTACAGGGGAAGCGAGCAGTACTTC.

The rearrangement joins TRBV7-3 to TRBJ2-2, with 7 bases fitting TRBD2. Trimming at V came to 1 base and at J to 0 bases, leaving 8 bases not matched to a gene. CDR3 length: 18 amino acids. Germline loops: CDR1 SGHTA, CDR2 FQGTGA. This CDR3 reads CASSLIGGGAPNTGELFF. DNA of the CDR3: TGTGCCAGCAGCTTAATAGGCGGGGGAGCCCCGAACACCGGGGAGCTGTTTTTT. Full variable domain (rest looked up from reference TRBV7-3 and TRBJ2-2): GAGVSQTPSNKVTEKGKYVELRCDPISGHTALYWYRQSLGQGPEFLIYFQGTGAADDSGLPNDRFFAVRPEGSVSTLKIQRTERGDSAVYLCASSLIGGGAPNTGELFFGEGSRLTVL.

This clonotype has only a few counts. The chain recombines TRBV29-1 with TRBJ1-2; weak D call: TRBD1 (6 bases). V lost 3 bases and J 3 bases, leaving 11 bases between the germline ends. Germline V gene lookup returns CDR1 SQVTM and CDR2 ANQGSEA. The CDR3 extends over 13 amino acids. The CDR3 region is CSVDSGDDYGYTF. The CDR3 coding sequence is TGCAGCGTTGATTCAGGGGACGACTATGGCTACACCTTC. Variable domain in full (rest from reference TRBV29-1 and TRBJ1-2): SAVISQKPSRDICQRGTSLTIQCQVDSQVTMMFWYRQQPGQSLTLIATANQGSEATYESGFVIDKFPISRPNLTFSTLTVSNMSPEDSSIYLCSVDSGDDYGYTFGSGTRLTVV.

The rearrangement links TRBV20-1 to TRBJ2-1; TRBD1 matches at 9 bases. V lost 6 bases, J lost 5 bases, and 14 bases stayed unmatched. The CDR3 sequence is 16 residues long. Germline V CDR1 and CDR2: DFQATT, SNEGSKA (reference sequence). The DNA of the CDR3 is TGCAGTGCCATCAACAGGGGGCAGGGTATGGACAATGAGCAGTTCTTC. This codes for CSAINRGQGMDNEQFF.

J is TRBJ1-5 and V is TRBV12-3 or TRBV12-4; D gene ambiguous. CDR3 length: 13 amino acids. V was trimmed by 7 bases and J by 2 bases, leaving 9 bases between them. CDR3 sequence reads: CASMEGRNQPQHF. In DNA form, the CDR3 reads TGTGCCAGCATGGAGGGCCGCAATCAGCCCCAGCATTTT.

Concerning this clonotype itself: At one end, the junction sequence differs from germline, possibly due to a read error. This chain uses TRBV2 with TRBJ2-3; TRBD2 might be the D (6 bases). Germline CDR1 is SNHLY and CDR2 is FYNNEI. The CDR3 runs 14 residues. The CDR3 sequence is CASSQALAFDTQYF. The CDR3, as DNA: TGTGCCAGCAGTCAAGCACTAGCTTTCGATACGCAGTATTTT.